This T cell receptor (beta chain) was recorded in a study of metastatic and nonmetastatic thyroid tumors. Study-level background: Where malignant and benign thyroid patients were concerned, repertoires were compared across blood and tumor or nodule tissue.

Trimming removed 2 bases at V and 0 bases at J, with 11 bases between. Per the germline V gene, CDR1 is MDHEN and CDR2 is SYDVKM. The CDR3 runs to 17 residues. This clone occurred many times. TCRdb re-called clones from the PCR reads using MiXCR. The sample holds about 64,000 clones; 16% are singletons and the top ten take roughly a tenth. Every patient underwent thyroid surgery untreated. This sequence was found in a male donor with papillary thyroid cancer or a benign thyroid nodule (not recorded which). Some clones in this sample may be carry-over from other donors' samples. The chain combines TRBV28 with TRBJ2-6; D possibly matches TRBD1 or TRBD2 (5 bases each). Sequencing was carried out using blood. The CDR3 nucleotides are TGTGCCAGCAGTTTAGGGGGAGAGCTCTCTGGGGCCAACGTCCTGACTTTC. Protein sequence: CASSLGGELSGANVLTF.